This T cell receptor beta chain was recorded in a study of T cells after yellow fever vaccination. TCRdb re-analysed the 5' RACE reads in MiXCR, keeping a single row per CDR3 protein. The data contain under 400,000 distinct CDR3 sequences, 11% of them seen just once; the ten biggest clones take up roughly 18%. The germline V gene encodes CDR1 DFQATT and CDR2 SNEGSKA (reference sequence). CDR3 length: 17 amino acids. V gave up 1 base and J gave up 0 bases, with 16 bases separating them. The V and J genes are TRBV20-1 and TRBJ2-4; D not resolved. This receptor was obtained from a young man who received the YFV17D yellow fever vaccine. Sequenced material: PBMCs, taken on the day of the first yellow fever vaccination. The CDR3 region has the DNA TGCAGTGCTAGAGCCACGGCCTCATTATTAGCCAAAAACATTCAGTACTTC. Encoded protein: CSARATASLLAKNIQYF.